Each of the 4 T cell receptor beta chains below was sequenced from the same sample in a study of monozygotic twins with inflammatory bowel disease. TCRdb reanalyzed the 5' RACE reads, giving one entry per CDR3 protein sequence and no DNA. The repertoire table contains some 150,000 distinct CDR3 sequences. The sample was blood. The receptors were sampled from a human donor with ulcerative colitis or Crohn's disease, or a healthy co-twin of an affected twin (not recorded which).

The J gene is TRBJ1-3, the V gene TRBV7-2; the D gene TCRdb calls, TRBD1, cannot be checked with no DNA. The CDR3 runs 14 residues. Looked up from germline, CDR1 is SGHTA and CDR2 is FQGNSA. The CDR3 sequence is CASSSYGIGNTIYF.

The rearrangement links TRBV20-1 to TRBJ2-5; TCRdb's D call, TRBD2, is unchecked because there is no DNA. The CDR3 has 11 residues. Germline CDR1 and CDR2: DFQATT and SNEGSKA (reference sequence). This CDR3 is CSAKRGETQYF.

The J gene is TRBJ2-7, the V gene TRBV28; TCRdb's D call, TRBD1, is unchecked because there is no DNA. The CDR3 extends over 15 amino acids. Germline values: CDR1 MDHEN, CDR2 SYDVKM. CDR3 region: CASIKLQGGKNEQYF.

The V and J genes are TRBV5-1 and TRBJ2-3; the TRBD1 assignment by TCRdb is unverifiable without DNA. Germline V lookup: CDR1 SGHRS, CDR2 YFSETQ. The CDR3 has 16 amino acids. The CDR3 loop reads CASSRMTGAGTDTQYF.